The rows below give T cell receptor beta chains drawn from one sample of a study of cytomegalovirus exposure and HLA in healthy donors. Sequencing used immunoSEQ multiplex PCR; TCRdb keeps in-frame clones, though not all of them. The data show about 160,000 clones, roughly 72% seen once. Sequencing was carried out using PBMCs. The receptors were gathered from a man in his forties in good health and CMV-seropositive. The CDR3 runs from the conserved cysteine through the conserved F or W. A D gene is named only where the DNA matches it firmly. Size is omitted from some rows. Given values are once, few, many or a class for expanded clones.

CDR3 DNA	CDR3 protein	D gene	clone size	V gene	J gene
TGTGCCAGCGGATTTCCGGGGGACAGGGTACAGCCCCAGCATTTT	CASGFPGDRVQPQHF	TRBD1	.	TRBV7-9	TRBJ1-5
TGTGCCAGCAGCGCTCCGGGACAGGGGGAACTTTGGTATTTT	CASSAPGQGELWYF	TRBD1	.	TRBV7-2	TRBJ2-3
TGTGCCAGCAGCTTAGACGGGACAGGAGTCCCGAGCTCCTACGAGCAGTACTTC	CASSLDGTGVPSSYEQYF	TRBD1	once	TRBV7-2	TRBJ2-7
TGTGCCAGCAGCTCAGGGGGCGAGCAGTACTTC	CASSSGGEQYF	TRBD1	.	TRBV11-2	TRBJ2-7
TGTGCCAGCAGTCCAACGACAGGTGACACTGAAGCTTTCTTT	CASSPTTGDTEAFF	.	.	TRBV6-1	TRBJ1-1
TGTGCCAGCAGCGTAGGGACAGGGGTTACTGAAGCTTTCTTT	CASSVGTGVTEAFF	TRBD1	.	TRBV9	TRBJ1-1
TGTGCCAGCAGCCCAGGCCCGGACTACGAGCAGTACTTC	CASSPGPDYEQYF	.	.	TRBV9	TRBJ2-7
TGCAGCGTTGCAGGGGGCGCTTTCAACGAGCAGTACTTC	CSVAGGAFNEQYF	TRBD1	.	TRBV29-1	TRBJ2-7
TGTGCCAGTCACCCTCATCGGACTACCCCTAAACGCACAGATACGCAGTATTTT	CASHPHRTTPKRTDTQYF	.	.	TRBV19	TRBJ2-3
TGTGCCAGCAGCTTTCAGGGGTTGGGCGGGGAGCTGTTTTTT	CASSFQGLGGELFF	.	.	TRBV7-2	TRBJ2-2
TGTGCCAGTAGTACGAGGACAGGGAAGGAAAATCAGCCCCAGCATTTT	CASSTRTGKENQPQHF	TRBD1	few	TRBV19	TRBJ1-5
TGTGCCAGCAGACTCCCGGACAGAAGCCTCTATGGCTACACCTTC	CASRLPDRSLYGYTF	.	.	TRBV6-5	TRBJ1-2
TGTGCCTGGACGTTAGGGAGAAGCAATCAGCCCCAGCATTTT	CAWTLGRSNQPQHF	.	.	TRBV30	TRBJ1-5
TGTGCCAGCAGCGTAGGGGCAGGGGGCTCGAACACTGAAGCTTTCTTT	CASSVGAGGSNTEAFF	TRBD1	.	TRBV9	TRBJ1-1
TGTGCCAGCAGCTTAGATCAGGGCGGGGGGTCACCCCTCCACTTT	CASSLDQGGGSPLHF	.	few	TRBV7-3	TRBJ1-6
TGTGCCAGCAGCCGGGGGGACGGCGAGACCCAGTACTTC	CASSRGDGETQYF	TRBD2	.	TRBV5-6	TRBJ2-5
TGTGCCAGCAGCGTACAGGGCCCCCATGGCTACACCTTC	CASSVQGPHGYTF	.	.	TRBV5-4	TRBJ1-2
TGTGCCAGCAGTGAGTCACAGGGGTCCTCCTACGAGCAGTACTTC	CASSESQGSSYEQYF	TRBD1	.	TRBV2	TRBJ2-7
TGTGCCAGCAGCAAAGACAGGTTCTCCTACGAGCAGTACTTC	CASSKDRFSYEQYF	.	.	TRBV21-1	TRBJ2-7
TGCGCCAGCACCTTCACCGGGGTGGGGACGGACTACGAGCAGTACTTC	CASTFTGVGTDYEQYF	.	.	TRBV5-1	TRBJ2-7
TGTGCCAGCACCCCGGGGAGGAGTTACAATGAGCAGTTCTTC	CASTPGRSYNEQFF	.	.	TRBV6-6	TRBJ2-1
TGTGCCAGCAGCCGCCGGACTAGCGGGGGAGTTAGCTCCTACAATGAGCAGTTCTTC	CASSRRTSGGVSSYNEQFF	TRBD2	once	TRBV7-9	TRBJ2-1
TGTGCCAGCAGTACAGGGAGGGGCTATGGCTACACCTTC	CASSTGRGYGYTF	.	.	TRBV6-5	TRBJ1-2
TGTGCCAGCAGTGAGAGGCCTCTAACTGGGGCCAACGTCCTGACTTTC	CASSERPLTGANVLTF	.	once	TRBV2	TRBJ2-6
TGTGCCAGCGGGGGGGCGAGGACCGGGGAGCTGTTTTTT	CASGGARTGELFF	.	once	TRBV2	TRBJ2-2
TGTGCCAGCAGTCCTCGGACAGGGATGGGATCCTACGAGCAGTACTTC	CASSPRTGMGSYEQYF	TRBD1	few	TRBV27	TRBJ2-7
TGTGCCAGCAGTTATGGGCAGGGGGCTCGGAATGAGCAGTTCTTC	CASSYGQGARNEQFF	TRBD1	.	TRBV6-6	TRBJ2-1
TGTGCCAGCAGCTTATGGGGGACAGGGTACGGCTACACCTTC	CASSLWGTGYGYTF	TRBD1	.	TRBV7-2	TRBJ1-2
TGTGCCAGTAGTATAATGGCAGGTAATCAGCCCCAGCATTTT	CASSIMAGNQPQHF	.	.	TRBV19	TRBJ1-5
TGTTCCAGCAGCTTAGGGACAGACTATGGCTACACCTTC	CSSSLGTDYGYTF	TRBD1	.	TRBV7-9	TRBJ1-2
TGCGCCAGCAGCTTAATACAGGGCACCGGGGAGCTGTTTTTT	CASSLIQGTGELFF	.	.	TRBV5-1	TRBJ2-2
TGTGCCAGCAGTGAAAGCCGACAGGGGCTCCGCCGCGAGCAGTACTTC	CASSESRQGLRREQYF	TRBD1	.	TRBV6-1	TRBJ2-7
TGTGCCAGCAGTGAAAGGGTGGACAGAAACACTGAAGCTTTCTTT	CASSERVDRNTEAFF	.	.	TRBV6-1	TRBJ1-1
TGTGCCAGCAGCTTCCGACTAGCCGGGGAGCTGTTTTTT	CASSFRLAGELFF	.	.	TRBV7-2	TRBJ2-2
TGTGCCAGCAGCGTCGGGACAGGGCATGAAAAACTGTTTTTT	CASSVGTGHEKLFF	TRBD1	.	TRBV9	TRBJ1-4
TGTGCCAGTAGTATAGCACAGTCAGGCACCTATGGCTACACCTTC	CASSIAQSGTYGYTF	.	.	TRBV19	TRBJ1-2
TGTGCCAGCAGCCGAGGACAGGGACTCAATCAGCCCCAGCATTTT	CASSRGQGLNQPQHF	TRBD1	.	TRBV7-2	TRBJ1-5
TGTGCCAGCTCGCCCGGGACTAGCGGGGGAAATACGCAGTATTTT	CASSPGTSGGNTQYF	TRBD2	.	TRBV18	TRBJ2-3
TGTGCCAGCAGTTACTCGACAGGGGGCTCCTACGAGCAGTACTTC	CASSYSTGGSYEQYF	TRBD1	.	TRBV6-5	TRBJ2-7
TGCGCCAGCAGCCCCGGCGGGGCAAGCTCTGGAAACACCATATATTTT	CASSPGGASSGNTIYF	.	.	TRBV5-1	TRBJ1-3
TGTGCCATCAGTGAGTCTCAGCGGGGGGGCTCTGGAGAGACCCAGTACTTC	CAISESQRGGSGETQYF	TRBD2	.	TRBV10-3	TRBJ2-5
TGCGCCAGCAGCCAACAGGGGGCCTACACTGAAGCTTTCTTT	CASSQQGAYTEAFF	TRBD1	.	TRBV4-1	TRBJ1-1
TGTGCCAGCTCAAATGGGGGGGCAAAGAGTGAAGCTTTCTTT	CASSNGGAKSEAFF	.	.	TRBV18	TRBJ1-1
TGTGCCATCAGTGAGGGCCTCCAGGACAATCAGCCCCAGCATTTT	CAISEGLQDNQPQHF	.	.	TRBV10-3	TRBJ1-5
TGTGCCAGCAGCAAGGACAGGGAGGGAAGGGCTTTCTTT	CASSKDREGRAFF	TRBD1	once	TRBV7-3	TRBJ1-1
TGTGCCTGGAGTGTACAGGGGAACACCGGGGAGCTGTTTTTT	CAWSVQGNTGELFF	.	few	TRBV30	TRBJ2-2
TGTGCCAGCAGTCCTTCGGGGAGTGGCTACACCTTC	CASSPSGSGYTF	.	.	TRBV6-6	TRBJ1-2
TGTGCCAGCAGTTACAACAGACGCTATGGAAACACCATATATTTT	CASSYNRRYGNTIYF	.	few	TRBV6-5	TRBJ1-3
TGTGCCAGCAGCTTATTCCAGGATGGCTACGAGCAGTACTTC	CASSLFQDGYEQYF	.	.	TRBV7-2	TRBJ2-7
TGTGCCAGCAGTGTACCCCCGGGACAGGGGAACGACGAGCAGTACTTC	CASSVPPGQGNDEQYF	TRBD1	.	TRBV6-1	TRBJ2-7
TGTGCCAGCAGGGGAACAGGGCCTAATGAAAAACTGTTTTTT	CASRGTGPNEKLFF	.	few	TRBV6-6	TRBJ1-4
TGTGCCAGCAGCTCCATTATAGGGGGTGAAGCTTTTTTT	CASSSIIGGEAFF	.	.	TRBV7-3	TRBJ1-1
TGTGCCAGCAGCTTACGGCGGGTGAGCAATGAGCAGTTCTTC	CASSLRRVSNEQFF	.	.	TRBV7-9	TRBJ2-1
TGTGCCAGCAGCTCGCCGACAGGGAGCGAGACCCAGTACTTC	CASSSPTGSETQYF	TRBD1	.	TRBV5-6	TRBJ2-5
TGTGCCAGCAGCGCAGGGACAGTTTTAAACATTCAGTACTTC	CASSAGTVLNIQYF	TRBD1	.	TRBV13	TRBJ2-4
TGTGCCAGCAGCTCGGCCGGGACAGGAAGTGTGGGCTATGGCTACACCTTC	CASSSAGTGSVGYGYTF	TRBD1	.	TRBV7-2	TRBJ1-2
TGCGCCAGCAGCTTTTCAGGGAAGAGCGCAGATACGCAGTATTTT	CASSFSGKSADTQYF	.	.	TRBV5-1	TRBJ2-3
TGTGCCAGCAGCTTGCGGCTTTCACTCTACAATGAGCAGTTCTTC	CASSLRLSLYNEQFF	.	.	TRBV7-2	TRBJ2-1
TGTGCCAGCAGCCGTCACCCCGGGACTCGCCTAGGTGGCTACACCTTC	CASSRHPGTRLGGYTF	.	.	TRBV7-2	TRBJ1-2
TGTGCCAGCAGCCCGGTTAGCGGGGGGACAGATACGCAGTATTTT	CASSPVSGGTDTQYF	TRBD2	.	TRBV7-3	TRBJ2-3